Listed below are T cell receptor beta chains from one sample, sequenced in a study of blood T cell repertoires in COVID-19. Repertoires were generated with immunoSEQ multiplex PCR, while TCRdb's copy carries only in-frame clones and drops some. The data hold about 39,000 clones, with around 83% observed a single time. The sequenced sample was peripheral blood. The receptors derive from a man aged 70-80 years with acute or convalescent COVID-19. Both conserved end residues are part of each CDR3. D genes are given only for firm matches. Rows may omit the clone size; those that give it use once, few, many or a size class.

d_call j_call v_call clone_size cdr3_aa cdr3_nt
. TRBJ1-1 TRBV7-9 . CASSLGQLNTEAFF TGTGCCAGCAGCTTAGGACAGCTTAACACTGAAGCTTTCTTT
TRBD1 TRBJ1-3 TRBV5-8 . CASSLSGGAGNTIYF TGTGCCAGCAGCTTGTCAGGGGGCGCCGGAAACACCATATATTTT
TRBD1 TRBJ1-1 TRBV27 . CASSLSSRTGGITEAFF TGTGCCAGCAGTTTAAGTTCCCGGACAGGGGGAATCACTGAAGCTTTCTTT
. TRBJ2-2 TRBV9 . CASSVAKEGELFF TGTGCCAGCAGCGTAGCAAAGGAGGGGGAGCTGTTTTTT
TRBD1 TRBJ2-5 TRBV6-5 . CASSYSDRGNVIQYF TGTGCCAGCAGTTACTCGGACAGGGGAAACGTGATCCAGTACTTC
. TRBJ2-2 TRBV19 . CASSNVGGGFAGELFF TGTGCCAGTAGTAACGTGGGCGGAGGTTTCGCCGGGGAGCTGTTTTTT
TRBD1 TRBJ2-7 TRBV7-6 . CASSVGGTGGYEQYF TGTGCCAGCAGCGTCGGGGGGACAGGGGGCTACGAGCAGTACTTC
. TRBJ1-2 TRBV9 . CASSVGGGGYTF TGTGCCAGCAGCGTAGGAGGGGGTGGCTACACCTTC
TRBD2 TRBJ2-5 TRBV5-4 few CASSPHAGAGETQYF TGTGCCAGCAGCCCCCATGCGGGAGCTGGAGAGACCCAGTACTTC
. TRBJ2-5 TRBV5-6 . CASSLVGQISQETQYF TGTGCCAGCAGCTTGGTCGGACAGATATCTCAAGAGACCCAGTACTTC
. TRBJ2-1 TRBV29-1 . CSVSEGVNEQFF TGCAGCGTTTCGGAAGGGGTCAATGAGCAGTTCTTC
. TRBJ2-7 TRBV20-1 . CSASGLGAGPSYEQYF TGCAGTGCTAGTGGGCTAGGGGCGGGGCCCTCCTACGAGCAGTACTTC
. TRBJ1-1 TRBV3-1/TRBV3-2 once CASSPGEGVTNTEAFF TGTGCCAGCAGCCCCGGGGAGGGGGTGACGAACACTGAAGCTTTCTTT
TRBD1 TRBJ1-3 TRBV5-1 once CASRRDWTGAGNTIYF TGCGCCAGCAGGCGAGATTGGACAGGTGCTGGAAACACCATATATTTT
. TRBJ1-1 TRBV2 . CATLSGGGETEAFF TGTGCCACCCTTTCGGGGGGGGGAGAAACTGAAGCTTTCTTT
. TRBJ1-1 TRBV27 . CASSTDRINTEAFF TGTGCCAGCAGTACAGACAGAATCAACACTGAAGCTTTCTTT
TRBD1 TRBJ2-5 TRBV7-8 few CASTPDRGDQETQYF TGTGCCAGCACCCCGGACAGGGGGGACCAAGAGACCCAGTACTTC
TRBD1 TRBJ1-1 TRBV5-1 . CASSSRQGALNTEAFF TGCGCCAGCAGCTCTCGACAGGGAGCCCTGAACACTGAAGCTTTCTTT
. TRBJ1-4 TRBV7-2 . CASSLVRGADEKLFF TGTGCCAGCAGCTTAGTTCGGGGGGCGGATGAAAAACTGTTTTTT
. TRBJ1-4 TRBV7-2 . CASSPAAPTNEKLFF TGTGCCAGCAGTCCTGCGGCACCAACTAATGAAAAACTGTTTTTT
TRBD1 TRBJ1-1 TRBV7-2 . CASSWDRGEAFF TGTGCCAGCAGCTGGGACAGGGGTGAAGCTTTCTTT
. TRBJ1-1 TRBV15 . CATSRVGGHTEAFF TGTGCCACCAGCAGAGTGGGGGGGCACACTGAAGCTTTCTTT
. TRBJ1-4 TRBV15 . CATSRDLGGHLFF TGTGCCACCAGCAGAGATCTCGGGGGGCATCTGTTTTTT
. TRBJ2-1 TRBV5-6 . CASSLGRSWEQFF TGTGCCAGCAGCTTGGGGCGGTCCTGGGAGCAGTTCTTC
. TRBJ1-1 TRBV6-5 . CATTKQGNTEAFF TGTGCCACCACAAAACAGGGGAACACTGAAGCTTTCTTT
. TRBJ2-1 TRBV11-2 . CASSWGQGSYNEQFF TGTGCCAGCAGCTGGGGTCAGGGTTCCTACAATGAGCAGTTCTTC
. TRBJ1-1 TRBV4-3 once CASSPGGWRTEAFF TGCGCCAGCAGCCCCGGGGGGTGGCGCACTGAAGCTTTCTTT
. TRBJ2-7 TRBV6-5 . CASTGSGSEQYF TGTGCCAGCACTGGATCAGGGTCCGAGCAGTACTTC
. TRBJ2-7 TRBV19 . CASSIDRATYEQYF TGTGCCAGTAGTATAGACAGGGCGACTTACGAGCAGTACTTC
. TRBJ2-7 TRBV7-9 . CASSSTMTGYYEQYF TGTGCCAGCAGCTCCACGATGACAGGTTACTACGAGCAGTACTTC
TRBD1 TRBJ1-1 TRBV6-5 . CASSYTGQRNTEAFF TGTGCCAGCAGTTACACGGGACAGAGGAACACTGAAGCTTTCTTT
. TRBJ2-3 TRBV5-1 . CASSLDLAGSTDTQYF TGCGCCAGCAGCTTGGACCTGGCCGGGAGCACAGATACGCAGTATTTT
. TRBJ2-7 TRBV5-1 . CASSIDRRYEQYF TGCGCCAGCAGCATCGACAGGAGGTACGAGCAGTACTTC
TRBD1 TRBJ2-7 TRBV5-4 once CASSLIGTAYEQYF TGTGCCAGCAGTTTGATAGGGACAGCCTACGAGCAGTACTTC
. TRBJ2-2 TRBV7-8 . CASSLVGGGNTGELFF TGTGCCAGCAGCTTAGTGGGCGGGGGCAACACCGGGGAGCTGTTTTTT
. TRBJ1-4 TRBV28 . CASSSNRHVCEKLFF TGTGCCAGCAGTTCCAACAGACATGTGTGTGAAAAACTGTTTTTT
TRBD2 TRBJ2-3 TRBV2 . CASGREGTDTQYF TGTGCCAGCGGAAGGGAGGGAACAGATACGCAGTATTTT
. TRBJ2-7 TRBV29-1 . CSAERGSEQYF TGCAGCGCTGAGAGGGGGAGCGAGCAGTACTTC
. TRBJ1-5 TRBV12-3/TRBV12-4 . CASSLGSVQPQHF TGTGCCAGCAGTTTAGGCAGCGTGCAGCCCCAGCATTTT
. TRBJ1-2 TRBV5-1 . CASSLEREGYTF TGCGCCAGCAGCTTGGAACGCGAGGGCTACACCTTC
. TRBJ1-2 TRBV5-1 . CASSRAERYGYTF TGCGCCAGCAGCCGAGCTGAGCGCTATGGCTACACCTTC
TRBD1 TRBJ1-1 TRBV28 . CASSLASAGTGVAFF TGTGCCAGCAGTTTGGCCTCCGCCGGGACAGGCGTTGCTTTCTTT
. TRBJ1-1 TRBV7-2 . CASSAGWAGPSLSEAFF TGTGCCAGCAGCGCGGGGTGGGCGGGCCCCTCATTATCTGAAGCTTTCTTT
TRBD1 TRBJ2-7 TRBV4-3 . CASSQGRGQGAYEQYF TGCGCCAGCAGCCAAGGTCGGGGACAGGGGGCTTACGAGCAGTACTTC
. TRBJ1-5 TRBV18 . CASSGRGGENQPQHF TGTGCCAGCTCAGGGAGGGGAGGGGAAAATCAGCCCCAGCATTTT
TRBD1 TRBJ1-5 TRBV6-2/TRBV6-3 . CASSWDRGPFDQPQHF TGTGCCAGCAGCTGGGACAGGGGGCCATTTGATCAGCCCCAGCATTTT
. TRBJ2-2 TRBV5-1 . CASSLDRPENTGELFF TGCGCCAGCAGCTTGGACAGGCCTGAAAACACCGGGGAGCTGTTTTTT
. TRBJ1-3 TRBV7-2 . CASSLVGEQGRNTIYF TGTGCCAGCAGCTTAGTCGGGGAACAAGGGAGAAACACCATATATTTT
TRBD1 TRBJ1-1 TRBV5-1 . CASSQGVRNTEAFF TGCGCCAGCAGCCAGGGGGTTAGGAACACTGAAGCTTTCTTT
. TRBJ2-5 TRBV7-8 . CASSLITGSQETQYF TGTGCCAGCAGCTTAATAACCGGGAGCCAAGAGACCCAGTACTTC
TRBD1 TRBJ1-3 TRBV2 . CASSVTGGGNTIYF TGTGCCAGCAGTGTAACAGGGGGTGGAAACACCATATATTTT
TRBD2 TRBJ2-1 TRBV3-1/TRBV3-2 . CASSQGLAGSYEQFF TGTGCCAGCAGCCAAGGTCTAGCGGGGTCCTATGAGCAGTTCTTC